This T cell receptor (beta chain) was obtained from a study of ipilimumab plus nivolumab after autologous stem cell transplantation. Ipilimumab, 1 mg/kg, started 14 to 28 days after autologous transplant. Patients got 3 mg/kg IV nivolumab weeks 1, 4, 7, 10, then biweekly through week 26. The V gene's germline CDR1 is LNHDA and CDR2 SQIVND (reference sequence). This CDR3 is built from 13 residues. Trimming took off 11 bases at V and 10 bases at J, with 23 bases between the two ends. Study-level points and caveats: Per the authors, repertoire, Treg and microbiota data justify further study.

Measured with immunoSEQ multiplex PCR; TCRdb has only the in-frame clones, and not every one. The data contain 43,000 or so clones, roughly 84% of them singletons. On this clone: Its specificity is not known.

Material: PBMCs, obtained in a trial of ipilimumab plus nivolumab as post-transplant consolidation. This TCR derives from a male donor with multiple myeloma. The genes are TRBV19 and TRBJ1-2; the D gene is possibly TRBD1 (6 bases). DNA for the CDR3: TGTGCCTCGAGGGACACGGAATGGGGAGACTACACCTTC. This gives the protein CASRDTEWGDYTF.